These T cell receptor beta chains were read from a single sample in a study of blood T cell repertoires in COVID-19. Libraries were prepared by immunoSEQ multiplex PCR; TCRdb keeps only in-frame clonotypes and omits some of them. The sample lists around 92,000 clones, roughly 86% occurring once. The sample taken for sequencing was peripheral blood. These TCRs come from a woman aged 55-70 years in a cohort sampled during active or convalescent COVID-19. Both conserved end residues are part of each CDR3. D genes are given only for firm matches. Only part of the rows carry a size: once, few, many, or a class if the clone is expanded.

abundance,j_gene,v_gene,d_gene,CDR3nt,CDR3aa
once,TRBJ2-7,TRBV6-5,TRBD1,TGTGCCAGCGCCCGTGGGACAGTCTACGAGCAGTACTTC,CASARGTVYEQYF
.,TRBJ1-5,TRBV15,.,TGTGCCACCAGCAGAGATCTTTCGGGTACTAGCAATCAGCCCCAGCATTTT,CATSRDLSGTSNQPQHF
.,TRBJ2-7,TRBV18,.,TGTGCCAGCTCACCACCGGGGGTAGCGGTCTCCTACGAGCAGTACTTC,CASSPPGVAVSYEQYF
.,TRBJ2-3,TRBV19,.,TGTGCCAGTAGTCCACAGGGCCGCGCAGATACGCAGTATTTT,CASSPQGRADTQYF
.,TRBJ2-2,TRBV7-3,.,TGTGCCAGCAGCTTGCAGGGAACGGCCACCGGGGAGCTGTTTTTT,CASSLQGTATGELFF
.,TRBJ1-6,TRBV18,TRBD1,TGTGCCAGCTCATCACCGGACAGGGGGTATAATTCACCCCTCCACTTT,CASSSPDRGYNSPLHF
few,TRBJ2-1,TRBV6-6,TRBD2,TGTGCCAGCAGGGCTTATACTAGCGGGGACTACAATGAGCAGTTCTTC,CASRAYTSGDYNEQFF
.,TRBJ2-3,TRBV12-5,.,TGTGCTAGTGGTTGGGGACACCAGAGCACAGATACGCAGTATTTT,CASGWGHQSTDTQYF
.,TRBJ1-5,TRBV19,TRBD1,TGTGCCAGTAGTACGACAGGGGCGAGCAATCAGCCCCAGCATTTT,CASSTTGASNQPQHF
.,TRBJ2-7,TRBV18,.,TGTGCCAGCTCACCACCGGCGGTGGGACAGGAGGTAGCGGGAGCTACCTACGAGCAGTACTTC,CASSPPAVGQEVAGATYEQYF
.,TRBJ2-7,TRBV24-1,TRBD1,TGTGCCACCAGTGACCCGACAGGGGCGGCCTACGAGCAGTACTTC,CATSDPTGAAYEQYF
few,TRBJ1-3,TRBV13,.,TGTGCCAGCAACGGGGACATCCATAAAGAGGGAAACACCATATATTTT,CASNGDIHKEGNTIYF
.,TRBJ1-5,TRBV27,.,TGTGCCAGCAGTTTAAAGGGGTGGGGCCAGCCCCAGCATTTT,CASSLKGWGQPQHF
.,TRBJ2-2,TRBV27,.,TGTGCCAGCAGTTTATCGAGGGGACTGCTGGGCACCGGGGAGCTGTTTTTT,CASSLSRGLLGTGELFF
.,TRBJ2-2,TRBV30,TRBD1,TGTGCCTGGGCAACAGGGGATTCCCCAGCGAACACCGGGGAGCTGTTTTTT,CAWATGDSPANTGELFF
once,TRBJ2-7,TRBV11-2,TRBD2,TGTGCCAGCAGCCCTCGGGCGGGAGGGGGCGAGCAGTACTTC,CASSPRAGGGEQYF
.,TRBJ2-2,TRBV6-6,TRBD1,TGTGCCAGCAGAGACCCCAGGGGGTTGGGGGAGCTGTTTTTT,CASRDPRGLGELFF
.,TRBJ2-3,TRBV11-3,.,TGTGCCAGCAGCTTAGCAGGGGCTATCACAGATACGCAGTATTTT,CASSLAGAITDTQYF
.,TRBJ1-4,TRBV18,.,TGTGCCAGCTCACCACCGAACAGCGGTAATGAAAAACTGTTTTTT,CASSPPNSGNEKLFF
.,TRBJ2-7,TRBV4-2,TRBD2,TGTGCCAGCAGCCAAGATATCGGGGGGGGCGAGCAGTACTTC,CASSQDIGGGEQYF
once,TRBJ1-2,TRBV6-5,.,TGTGCCAGCAGTCCACGGGGGGAAGTCAATGGCTACACCTTC,CASSPRGEVNGYTF
.,TRBJ1-5,TRBV19,.,TGTGCCAGTAGTCTCGGCAATCAGCCCCAGCATTTT,CASSLGNQPQHF
.,TRBJ1-2,TRBV7-2,.,TGTGCCAGCAGCTTACCCGTGGTAGCTGGCTACACCTTC,CASSLPVVAGYTF
.,TRBJ1-2,TRBV10-3,TRBD1,TGTGCCATCAGTGAGTCCGGTGGTGGACAGGGCCAAACTTCGAGGGGCTACACCTTC,CAISESGGGQGQTSRGYTF
.,TRBJ1-2,TRBV6-7,.,TGTGCCAGCAGTTATCCGGGGAACGGCTATGGCTACACCTTC,CASSYPGNGYGYTF
.,TRBJ1-2,TRBV2,TRBD1,TGTGCCAGCAGCGCCGGGACAGGGGGAAACTATGGCTACACCTTC,CASSAGTGGNYGYTF
.,TRBJ2-2,TRBV5-1,.,TGCGCCAGCAGCTTATCAGGGCTTGCGGACACCGGGGAGCTGTTTTTT,CASSLSGLADTGELFF
.,TRBJ2-1,TRBV12-3/TRBV12-4,.,TGTGCCAGCTCATTACAGGGATACAATGAGCAGTTCTTC,CASSLQGYNEQFF
.,TRBJ2-1,TRBV29-1,TRBD1,TGCAGCGTTGAAGTCCCCGGACAGGGTTTCCATGAGCAGTTCTTC,CSVEVPGQGFHEQFF
.,TRBJ2-3,TRBV7-3,TRBD2,TGTGCCAGCAGGAGCGGGAGGGATACGCAGTATTTT,CASRSGRDTQYF
.,TRBJ2-1,TRBV18,.,TGTGCCAGCTCATCCCTATCGGGAGCCTACAATGAGCAGTTCTTC,CASSSLSGAYNEQFF
.,TRBJ2-5,TRBV7-2,TRBD2,TGTGCCAGCAGCCAAACTAGCGGGCGGGAGACCCAGTACTTC,CASSQTSGRETQYF
.,TRBJ2-3,TRBV7-7,TRBD2,TGTGCTAGCAGCCCCCAGGTCCCTAGCGGGAGAGATACGCAGTATTTT,CASSPQVPSGRDTQYF
.,TRBJ1-1,TRBV28,.,TGTGCCAGCCGAGCCCCCTTGAACACTGAAGCTTTCTTT,CASRAPLNTEAFF
.,TRBJ1-2,TRBV5-4,TRBD1,TGTGCCAGCAGCGGGAGTGGACAGGGGATAAATCACTATGGCTACACCTTC,CASSGSGQGINHYGYTF
.,TRBJ2-7,TRBV5-1,.,TGCGCCAGCAGCTTGGAAGGACAGAGCTACGAGCAGTACTTC,CASSLEGQSYEQYF
.,TRBJ1-5,TRBV27,TRBD1,TGTGCCAGCAGTTCGACAGGGGAAGGGAGTAATCAGCCCCAGCATTTT,CASSSTGEGSNQPQHF
.,TRBJ1-2,TRBV28,.,TGTGCCAGCAGTTTACAGGGTAGAGGCTATGGCTACACCTTC,CASSLQGRGYGYTF
.,TRBJ1-2,TRBV28,.,TGTGCCAGCAGTTTAATACAGTATGGCTACACCTTC,CASSLIQYGYTF